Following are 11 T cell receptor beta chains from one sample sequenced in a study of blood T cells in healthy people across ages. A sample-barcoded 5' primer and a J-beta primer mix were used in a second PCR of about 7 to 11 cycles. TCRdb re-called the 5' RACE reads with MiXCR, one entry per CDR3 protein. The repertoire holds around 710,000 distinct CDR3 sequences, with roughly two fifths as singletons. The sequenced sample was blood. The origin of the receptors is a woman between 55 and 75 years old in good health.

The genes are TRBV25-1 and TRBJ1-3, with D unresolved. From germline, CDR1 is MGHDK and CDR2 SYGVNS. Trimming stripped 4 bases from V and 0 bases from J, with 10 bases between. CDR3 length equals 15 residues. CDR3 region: CASSVSRSSGNTIYF. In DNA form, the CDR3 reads TGTGCCAGCAGTGTGTCCAGGAGCTCTGGAAACACCATATATTTT.

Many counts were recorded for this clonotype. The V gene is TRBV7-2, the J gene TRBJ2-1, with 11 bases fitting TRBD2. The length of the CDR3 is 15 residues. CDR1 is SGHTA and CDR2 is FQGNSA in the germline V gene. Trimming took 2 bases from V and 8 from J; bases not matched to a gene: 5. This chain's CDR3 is CASSLTSGSFDEQFF. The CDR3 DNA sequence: TGTGCCAGCAGCTTAACTAGCGGGAGTTTCGATGAGCAGTTCTTC.

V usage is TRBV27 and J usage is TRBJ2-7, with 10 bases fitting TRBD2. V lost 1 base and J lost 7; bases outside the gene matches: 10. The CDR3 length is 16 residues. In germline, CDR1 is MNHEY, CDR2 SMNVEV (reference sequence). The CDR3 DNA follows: TGTGCCAGCAGTTTATGGGTACTAGCGGGGTACGATGAGCAGTACTTC. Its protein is CASSLWVLAGYDEQYF.

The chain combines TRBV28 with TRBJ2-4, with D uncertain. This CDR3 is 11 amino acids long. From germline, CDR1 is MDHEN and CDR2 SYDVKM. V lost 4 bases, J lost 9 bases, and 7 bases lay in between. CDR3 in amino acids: CASSSRFIQYF. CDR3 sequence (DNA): TGTGCCAGCAGTTCCCGGTTCATTCAGTACTTC.

The CDR3 sequence: CASSRQERNTEAFF. In DNA form, the CDR3 reads TGTGCCAGCAGCCGACAGGAGAGAAACACTGAAGCTTTCTTT. This sequence joins TRBV7-2 and TRBJ1-1; tentative D call: TRBD1 (6 bases). Germline V gene data show CDR1 as SGHTA and CDR2 as FQGNSA. The CDR3 consists of 14 residues. V lost 5 bases, J lost 2 bases, and 12 bases lay in between.

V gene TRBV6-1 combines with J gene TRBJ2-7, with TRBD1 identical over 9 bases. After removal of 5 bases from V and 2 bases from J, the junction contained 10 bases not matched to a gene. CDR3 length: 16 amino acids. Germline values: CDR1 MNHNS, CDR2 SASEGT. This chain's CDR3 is CASSTTYGQGPYEQYF. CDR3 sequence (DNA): TGTGCCAGCAGTACCACTTACGGACAGGGGCCCTACGAGCAGTACTTC.

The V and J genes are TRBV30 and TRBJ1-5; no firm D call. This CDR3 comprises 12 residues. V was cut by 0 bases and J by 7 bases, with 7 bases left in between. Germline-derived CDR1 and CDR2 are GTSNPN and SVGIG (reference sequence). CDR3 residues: CAWSVPPQPQHF. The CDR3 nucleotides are TGTGCCTGGAGTGTCCCTCCGCAGCCCCAGCATTTT.

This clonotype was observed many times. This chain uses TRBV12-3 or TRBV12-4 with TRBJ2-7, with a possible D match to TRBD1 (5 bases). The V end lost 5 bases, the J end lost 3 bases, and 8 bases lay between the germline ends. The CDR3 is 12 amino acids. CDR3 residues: CASSKTVYEQYF. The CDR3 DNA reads TGTGCCAGCAGTAAGACAGTCTACGAGCAGTACTTC.

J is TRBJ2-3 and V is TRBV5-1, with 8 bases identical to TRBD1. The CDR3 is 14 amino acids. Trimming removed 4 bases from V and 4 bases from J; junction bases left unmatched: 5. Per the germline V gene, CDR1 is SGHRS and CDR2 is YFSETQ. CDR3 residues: CASSEDRVADTQYF. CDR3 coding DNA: TGCGCCAGCAGCGAGGACAGGGTGGCAGATACGCAGTATTTT. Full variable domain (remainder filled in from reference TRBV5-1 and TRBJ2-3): KAGVTQTPRYLIKTRGQQVTLSCSPISGHRSVSWYQQTPGQGLQFLFEYFSETQRNKGNFPGRFSGRQFSNSRSEMNVSTLELGDSALYLCASSEDRVADTQYFGPGTRLTVL.

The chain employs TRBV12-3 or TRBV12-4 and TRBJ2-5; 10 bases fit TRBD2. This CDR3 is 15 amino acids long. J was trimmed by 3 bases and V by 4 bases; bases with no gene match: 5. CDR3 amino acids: CASSSYGLAEETQYF. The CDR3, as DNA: TGTGCCAGCAGTTCCTATGGACTAGCGGAAGAGACCCAGTACTTC.

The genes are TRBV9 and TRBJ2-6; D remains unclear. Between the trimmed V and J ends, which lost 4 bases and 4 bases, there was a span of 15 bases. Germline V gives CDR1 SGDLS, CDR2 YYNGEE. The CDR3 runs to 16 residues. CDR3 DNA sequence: TGTGCCAGCAGCACCCGAGGTGACCCCGGGGCCAACGTCCTGACTTTC. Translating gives CASSTRGDPGANVLTF.